This T cell receptor beta chain was retrieved from a study of OX40 agonist ivuxolimab in advanced cancers. About the study: Roughly two fifths of patients had received prior checkpoint inhibitor therapy.

Germline V gene data show CDR1 as SNHLY and CDR2 as FYNNEI. This CDR3 spans 17 amino acids. With 0 bases removed from V and 4 bases from J, the gap between germline ends came to 18 bases. Overall study results and limits: The authors did not determine the antigen specificity of the expanded peripheral T cells. In a subset of nonresponders, normalized T-cell clonal expansion was also low. At 0.1-3.0 mg/kg, partial responders had clonal expansion among the lowest observed.

Notes on this clone: Its target is unknown.

Only in-frame clones appear in the TCRdb table, and some are missing; sequencing was by immunoSEQ multiplex PCR. The sample lists just under 20,000 clones, 80% to 90% occurring once. The specimen comprised CD4+ or CD8+ T cells sorted from blood, sampled in a trial of the OX40 agonist ivuxolimab. The sequence was obtained from an adult with an advanced solid tumor such as melanoma, head and neck, liver or kidney cancer. The chain is built from TRBV2 and TRBJ1-1; weak D call: TRBD1 (6 bases). CDR3 coding DNA: TGTGCCAGCAGTGAAGCGCTTCTACGGGGGGCTGTCACTGAAGCTTTCTTT. It yields the protein CASSEALLRGAVTEAFF.